This T cell receptor beta chain appears in the sequencing data of a study of technical replicates of blood from four donors. TCRdb keeps only in-frame clones here, not all; method: immunoSEQ multiplex PCR. This table holds about 61,000 clones, less than 98% found once. Germline V gene data show CDR1 as SGHAT and CDR2 as FQNNGV. V was pared by 6 bases and J by 7 bases, with 8 bases of the junction left unmatched. The CDR3 runs to 15 residues. This clone was observed once. This chain connects TRBV11-2 to TRBJ1-6; 8 bases are shared with TRBD1. The sequenced material came from T cells isolated from PBMCs. The TCR sequence derives from a human donor in good health. The CDR3 DNA is TGTGCCAGCAGACCAGGGGGCCGGGGGAATTCACCCCTCCACTTT. It codes for CASRPGGRGNSPLHF. Full variable domain (rest looked up from reference TRBV11-2 and TRBJ1-6): EAGVAQSPRYKIIEKRQSVAFWCNPISGHATLYWYQQILGQGPKLLIQFQNNGVVDDSQLPKDRFSAERLKGVDSTLKIQPAKLEDSAVYLCASRPGGRGNSPLHFGNGTRLTVT.